This TCR beta chain was captured in a study of early T cells in non-severe SARS-CoV-2 infection. TCRdb fed the 5' RACE reads into MiXCR, producing one record per CDR3 protein. The table includes tens of thousands of distinct CDR3 sequences, 8.7% detected once. CDR1 and CDR2 (germline): SGHAT, FQNNGV. This CDR3 is 13 amino acids long. V was trimmed by 1 base and J by 0 bases, leaving 3 bases between them. J is TRBJ1-1 and V is TRBV11-2; D is uncertain. The sequence came from an adult who was a healthcare worker with PCR-confirmed SARS-CoV-2 infection or an uninfected control (not recorded which). The sample was whole blood, taken at baseline. CDR3 sequence reads: CASSLAVNTEAFF. CDR3 nucleotides: TGTGCCAGCAGCTTAGCGGTGAACACTGAAGCTTTCTTT.